These 25 T cell receptor beta chains share one sample of origin, sequenced in a study of shared clonotypes between healthy human individuals. Naive CD8 populations comprised CD45RO-negative cells positively selected for CCR7, excluding terminally differentiated effector memory CD45RA+ cells. Generated by immunoSEQ multiplex PCR, the TCRdb table keeps only in-frame clones and is missing some. The sample has more than 600,000 clones; approximately 90% are singletons. Sequencing was performed on naive CD8+ T cells sorted from blood. The receptors were sampled from a man aged 25-40 years in good health.

The chain combines TRBV4-1 with TRBJ2-7, with D possibly being TRBD1 or TRBD2 (5 bases each). This CDR3 has 15 amino acids. V lost 1 base and J 3 bases, leaving 13 bases between the germline ends. Germline V gives CDR1 MGHRA, CDR2 YSYEKL. CDR3 DNA sequence: TGCGCCAGCAGCCAAGTCCTTGGGACCCTCTACGAGCAGTACTTC. Its protein product is CASSQVLGTLYEQYF.

This clone turned up a few times. This rearrangement joins TRBV5-8 to TRBJ2-1; D remains ambiguous. From germline, CDR1 is SGHTS and CDR2 YDEGEE. The CDR3 is made up of 13 amino acids. V lost 0 bases and J lost 8, with 9 bases in between. CDR3 amino acids: CASSLGHADEQFF. The DNA for the CDR3 is TGTGCCAGCAGCTTGGGACACGCGGATGAGCAGTTCTTC.

This clone appeared once. This chain links TRBV7-9 with TRBJ2-3; 8 nucleotides align to TRBD2. V dropped 6 bases and J dropped 6; count of bases not matched to a gene: 14. This CDR3 has 16 amino acids. Germline CDR1 SEHNR, CDR2 FQNEAQ (reference sequence). Here the CDR3 DNA reads TGTGCCAGCAGTAGCAATGGCGGGAGGATAAGGGATACGCAGTATTTT. Translating it yields CASSSNGGRIRDTQYF.

With regard to this clone: A read error is likely here: a far larger clone is one base away. The rearrangement joins TRBV7-9 to TRBJ2-1; D not certain. Trimming left V 6 bases short and J 5 bases short, with 5 bases between. The germline CDR1 and CDR2 sequences are SEHNR and FQNEAQ (reference sequence). CDR3 size: 11 residues. The CDR3 sequence: CASSQNNEQFF. The DNA for the CDR3 is TGTGCCAGCAGTCAAAACAATGAGCAGTTCTTC.

The rearrangement joins TRBV9 to TRBJ2-7, with TRBD1 identical over 8 bases. V was clipped by 0 bases and J by 3 bases; unmatched bases: 5. The length of the CDR3 is 15 residues. Germline CDR1 and CDR2: SGDLS and YYNGEE. The CDR3 loop reads CASSVGGGQGYEQYF. For the CDR3, the DNA is TGTGCCAGCAGCGTAGGTGGAGGACAGGGCTACGAGCAGTACTTC.

The chain has TRBV7-9 and TRBJ2-7; D gene uncertain. CDR1 is SEHNR and CDR2 is FQNEAQ in the germline V gene (reference sequence). This CDR3 region has 14 residues. The V end lost 0 bases, the J end lost 2 bases, and 8 bases lay between the germline ends. In DNA, the CDR3 is TGTGCCAGCAGCTTAGCGGCGGCAGCCTACGAGCAGTACTTC. Its protein is CASSLAAAAYEQYF.

The chain joins TRBV27 to TRBJ2-7, with D tentatively TRBD1 (6 bases). CDR3 size: 15 residues. Trimming pared 2 bases from V and 6 bases from J, leaving 17 bases between. The germline gives CDR1 MNHEY, CDR2 SMNVEV (reference sequence). The CDR3 nucleotides read TGTGCCAGCAGTTTAACAGGGCTAGTTGGGGGCGAGCAGTACTTC. Translation: CASSLTGLVGGEQYF.

The rearrangement links TRBV6-4 to TRBJ2-3; 8 nucleotides agree with TRBD2. V lost 2 bases to trimming and J lost 0 bases; unmatched junction nucleotides: 4. The CDR3 sequence is 16 residues long. Germline V lookup: CDR1 MRHNA, CDR2 SNTAGT. The CDR3 nucleotides read TGTGCCAGCAGTGACCGAGCGGGAGTTAGCACAGATACGCAGTATTTT. This gives the protein CASSDRAGVSTDTQYF.

The CDR3 coding sequence is TGTGCCAGCAGAAGAGGGGGTGAAGCTTTCTTT. Translated, it gives CASRRGGEAFF. The V and J genes are TRBV2 and TRBJ1-1; TRBD1 is a possible D gene (6 bases). CDR1 is SNHLY, CDR2 FYNNEI, per germline. V was trimmed by 6 bases and J by 7 bases, leaving 9 bases between them. There are 11 residues in the CDR3.

Comments on this clone: In the same sample, other DNA sequences code for this CDR3. The V call is TRBV7-3, the J call TRBJ2-3; 7 positions agree with TRBD1. Germline CDR1 and CDR2: SGHTA and FQGTGA. The CDR3 spans 14 residues. Unmatched junction bases numbered 5, after V lost 5 bases and J lost 3 bases. DNA of the CDR3: TGTGCCAGCAGCCCGACAGGGTTTACAGATACGCAGTATTTT. Translation: CASSPTGFTDTQYF. The full variable domain, its missing parts supplied by reference TRBV7-3 and TRBJ2-3, is GAGVSQTPSNKVTEKGKYVELRCDPISGHTALYWYRQSLGQGPEFLIYFQGTGAADDSGLPNDRFFAVRPEGSVSTLKIQRTERGDSAVYLCASSPTGFTDTQYFGPGTRLTVL.

V is TRBV28 and J is TRBJ1-2; 9 bases fit TRBD1. CDR3 length: 17 amino acids. Trimming removed 3 bases from V and 7 bases from J; junction bases left unmatched: 15. In germline, CDR1 is MDHEN, CDR2 SYDVKM. CDR3 amino acids: CASSFGQGLIFGFGYTF. The CDR3 nucleotides are TGTGCCAGCAGTTTTGGACAGGGGTTGATTTTTGGGTTTGGCTACACCTTC.

This chain's CDR3 is CASTGGYPNYGYTF. The CDR3 coding sequence is TGTGCCAGTACGGGGGGATATCCTAACTATGGCTACACCTTC. The V gene is TRBV28, the J gene TRBJ1-2, with TRBD1 as a possible D gene (5 bases). Germline V gene lookup returns CDR1 MDHEN and CDR2 SYDVKM. This CDR3 has 14 residues. Trimming pared 9 bases from V and 0 bases from J, leaving 14 bases between.

This chain links TRBV29-1 with TRBJ2-3, with 9 positions matching TRBD2. Unmatched junction bases numbered 7, after V lost 6 bases and J lost 3 bases. The CDR3 has 14 amino acids. CDR1 and CDR2 (germline): SQVTM, ANQGSEA. CDR3 region: CSVTSGRRTDTQYF. The CDR3 region has the DNA TGCAGCGTGACTAGCGGAAGACGGACAGATACGCAGTATTTT.

This rearrangement joins TRBV13 to TRBJ1-3, with D uncertain. CDR1 and CDR2 (germline): PRHDT, FYEKMQ (reference sequence). The CDR3 covers 15 residues. Trimming left V 0 bases short and J 4 bases short, with 10 bases between. CDR3 loop: CASSLGVGSGNTIYF. The CDR3 nucleotides read TGTGCCAGCAGCTTAGGCGTGGGATCCGGAAACACCATATATTTT.

The V call is TRBV5-5, the J call TRBJ1-2, with TRBD1 identical over 9 bases. V was clipped by 2 bases and J by 5 bases; unmatched bases: 4. CDR1 SGHKS and CDR2 YYEKEE come from the germline V gene (reference sequence). This CDR3 comprises 14 residues. The CDR3, as DNA: TGTGCCAGCAGCTTCAGGACAGGGGAGTATGGCTACACCTTC. The encoded protein is CASSFRTGEYGYTF.

The CDR3 DNA reads TGTGCCAGCTCACCACAGAGCGCGGGACGCGGAGGGAATGAGCAGTTCTTC. Translation gives CASSPQSAGRGGNEQFF. V gene TRBV18 combines with J gene TRBJ2-1; possible D gene TRBD2, 6 bases. This CDR3 comprises 17 residues. V dropped 1 base and J dropped 7 bases, with 20 bases sitting between them. The germline CDR1 and CDR2 sequences are KGHSH and LQKENI.

As concerns this clone: The junction differs from germline at one of its ends, possibly a read error. Other nucleotide sequences in the sample specify the same CDR3. The chain combines TRBV7-9 with TRBJ2-1, with D uncertain. This CDR3 contains 12 residues. Germline loops: CDR1 SEHNR, CDR2 FQNEAQ (reference sequence). The CDR3 reads CASRLDIYEQFF. CDR3 sequence (DNA): TGCGCCAGCAGACTGGATATCTATGAGCAGTTCTTC.

The chain has TRBV7-8 and TRBJ2-1; unclear D gene. Germline assignment: CDR1 SGHVS and CDR2 FQNEAQ. The CDR3 is 15 amino acids. Trimming took 5 bases from V and 2 from J, leaving 13 bases between them. DNA of the CDR3: TGTGCCAGCAGCCCGAGGACGTTAACCTACAATGAGCAGTTCTTC. This translates into CASSPRTLTYNEQFF.

The table lists this clone with a count of one. CDR3 DNA: TGTGCCAGCAGCTTGGCCGTGAACAGCCAAGAGACCCAGTACTTC. Encoded protein: CASSLAVNSQETQYF. The chain uses TRBV5-5 and TRBJ2-5; no definite D call. The V gene's germline CDR1 is SGHKS and CDR2 YYEKEE (reference sequence). This CDR3 spans 15 amino acids. V was cut by 0 bases and J by 1 base, with 10 bases left in between.

The chain combines TRBV7-8 with TRBJ1-4; TRBD1 agrees at 9 bases. CDR3 length: 18 amino acids. Germline lookup yields CDR1 SGHVS and CDR2 FQNEAQ. Germline trimming cut 0 bases from V and 8 bases from J; bases unmatched to any gene: 13. The CDR3 reads CASSLAIGATGGSEKLFF. The CDR3, as DNA: TGTGCCAGCAGCTTAGCAATCGGGGCCACAGGGGGCAGCGAAAAACTGTTTTTT.

The genes are TRBV11-1 and TRBJ2-3; D remains unclear. The CDR3 is made up of 15 amino acids. Trimming removed 4 bases from V and 5 bases from J, with 16 bases in between. In germline, CDR1 is SGHAT, CDR2 FQDESV (reference sequence). This CDR3 reads CASSSVDELGDTQYF. DNA for the CDR3: TGTGCCAGCAGCTCCGTGGATGAGTTAGGAGATACGCAGTATTTT.

In nucleotides, the CDR3 is TGTGCCAGCACCACCACGGGTGGCGAGCAGTACTTC. Translation: CASTTTGGEQYF. The chain links TRBV27 to TRBJ2-7; D is unresolved. Germline V CDR1 and CDR2: MNHEY, SMNVEV (reference sequence). Trimming removed 7 bases from V and 6 bases from J, with 13 bases in between. The CDR3 spans 12 residues.

The DNA for the CDR3 is TGTGCCAGCAGCTTAGTAGCCACCCACTACGAGCAGTACTTC. Translation gives CASSLVATHYEQYF. This chain links TRBV7-9 with TRBJ2-7; no clear D gene. This CDR3 contains 14 residues. Germline V gives CDR1 SEHNR, CDR2 FQNEAQ (reference sequence). The germline V and J ends were trimmed by 1 base and 3 bases, with 10 bases remaining between them.

The chain uses TRBV5-6 and TRBJ2-2; 9 positions agree with TRBD2. CDR3 length: 16 amino acids. In germline, CDR1 is SGHDT, CDR2 YYEEEE. J was trimmed by 7 bases and V by 0 bases; bases with no gene match: 7. The CDR3 sequence: CASSLEVAGEYGELFF. DNA of the CDR3: TGTGCCAGCAGCTTGGAAGTAGCGGGAGAGTACGGGGAGCTGTTTTTT.

The chain recombines TRBV6-5 with TRBJ2-7; D uncertain. Germline CDR1 reads MNHEY; CDR2 reads SVGAGI. V was trimmed by 6 bases and J by 2 bases, leaving 11 bases between them. The CDR3 length is 13 residues. CDR3 coding DNA: TGTGCCAGCAGCCCCACCCCGACCTACGAGCAGTACTTC. The encoded protein is CASSPTPTYEQYF.